This record looks at one T cell receptor (beta chain) sequence and its context. Its specific antigen is unknown. One base away there is no much larger clone; base qualities are not given. These data originate in a study of human T cells and chemical hapten exposure (dated by TCRdb to about 2021). Regarding the complete study: For sensitization, 2% DPC in acetone was applied to a roughly 2 cm by roughly 2 cm area of upper inner arm skin. Patients additionally received weekly therapeutic DPC doses to the scalp throughout the approximately 24-week study period. Patch tests used Finn chambers with 0.01% DPC on the upper back, scored after 6 days by International Contact Dermatitis Research Group standards. The patient cohort, mostly female, included alopecia areata with under or over 50% scalp involvement, alopecia totalis and alopecia universalis. Libraries were pooled for sequencing, and per-sample TCR yields varied mainly because of small differences in library volumes within the pool. Peripheral blood TCR repertoire changes were tracked in vivo in alopecia patients during primary and secondary sensitization to the hapten diphenylcyclopropenone (DPC). Blood samples were taken from patients before sensitization (week 0) and then at 2, 6 and about 24 weeks after DPC sensitization. Nearly 30 alopecia patients gave blood for TCR sequencing at one to four time points (pre-sensitization, 2, 6 and 24 weeks). Overall study results and their limits: Patch test score correlated positively with the number of PT1 expanded TCRs, reaching significance at thresholds 8, 16 and 32 but not at 4. DPC sensitization did not change the number of TCRs with a frequency above 1 in 1000, and there was no evidence of changes in global repertoire structure. After repeated subsampling, the strength of the expansion versus patch-test correlation and the threshold at which it became significant changed. Compared with pre-sensitization or healthy control sets, expanded TCRs formed significantly more large CDR3 similarity clusters, which is consistent with antigen-driven responses. All patients had alopecia, a presumed autoimmune disease, so their immune response might differ from that of healthy individuals.

Per the germline V gene, SQVTM is the CDR1 and ANQGSEA is the CDR2. Inclusive of the bounding cysteine and phenylalanine, the CDR3 is 14 residues long. The entry retains the CDR3 DNA only, 42 bases that are in frame from base 1. At the junction V is shortened by 5 bases and J by 0 bases, with 13 bases in between. This specimen's time point label, per the study, means: patch test 1, 2 weeks after DPC sensitization. The sample's treatment or condition label, decoded: therapeutic diphenylcyclopropenone sensitization with weekly scalp DPC. At every patch-test visit, the blood draw took place before the patch test was put on. Patients were eligible if aged 18 to 70, diagnosed with alopecia and judged suitable for DPC therapy, and pregnant patients were excluded. Total RNA was extracted from unfractionated whole blood collected in Tempus Blood RNA tubes. The library was made by RACE. Instrument on record: NextSeq 500. During library preparation, unique molecular identifiers were attached to individual cDNA molecules so that TCRs could be counted quantitatively and reproducibly. Both TCR alpha and TCR beta chains were sequenced from each blood RNA sample. On the authors' methods: The median number of TCRs per sample was 85,000 to 100,000, ranging from about 23,224 to 690,600. The Decombinator software suite was used to annotate the V, J and CDR3 of the TCR reads. For PS versus PT1 abundance plots, all samples were subsampled to the same number of TCRs (28,000). Expanded TCRs were defined as absent before sensitization and observed at least eight times at the 2-week time point. TCRdb ran its own pipeline on the public reads, namely fastp trimming at Q25 and MiXCR clone calling, and kept in-frame beta chains. Merged by CDR3 protein, the rows form single entries marked with the most common genes and DNA. These V and J calls originate from TCRdb's pipeline instead of the authors' own analysis. This sample lists 350,000 or so distinct CDR3 sequences; about 7% were detected once. The ten biggest clones cover around 8.2% of the sample.

The origin of this receptor is a woman between 18 and 29 years old with alopecia areata. Some clones in this sample may be carry-over from other donors' samples. The sample here was whole blood, taken in connection with sensitization to the hapten diphenylcyclopropenone (DPC). The V and J segments used are TRBV29-1 and TRBJ1-1, with the D gene not confidently named. At the DNA level, the sequence is TGCAGCGTTAGGAAGGATTCTATGAACACTGAAGCTTTCTTT. It encodes CSVRKDSMNTEAFF.